This note documents a single T cell receptor beta chain sequence. This clone has a single count. Its antigen is unknown. Nothing much larger sits one base from this clone, and base qualities are not available. Participants in the prospective study were enrolled through a virtual design, were aged roughly 18 to 95 years, and lived in some 24 United States geographic areas. To assign participants to cohorts, the prospective study relied on clinical history that participants themselves reported in a screening survey and a study questionnaire. ImmuneRACE Cohort 3 recovered participants were defined by two consecutive negative NP/OP PCR tests, healthcare professional clearance, or symptom resolution. Each participant in the prospective study had whole blood, serum and a nasopharyngeal or oropharyngeal swab collected by mobile phlebotomists. Over an approximately 2-month period, participants in the prospective study had the option of providing additional blood draws and questionnaires. Blood samples from the prospective study were shipped frozen or at room temperature prior to DNA extraction.

These data come from a study of blood T cell repertoires in COVID-19 (dated by TCRdb to 2019 to 2021). Study-wide context: The collaborator samples originated in the United States, Italy and Spain and spanned the acute and convalescent phases of COVID-19. The material from the prospective study consisted of cDNA or gDNA derived from T cells, B-cell-depleted T cells, or PBMCs. The dataset comprised deeply sampled blood TCRbeta repertoires from subjects exposed to, actively infected with, or recovered from COVID-19. The repertoires were released in a freely available public database intended as a resource for research on the immune response to SARS-CoV-2. The samples were drawn from the first 160 participants of the ongoing ImmuneRACE study and from about 1,200 subjects provided by 6 global collaborators. Sample metadata almost always included a de-identified subject ID, COVID-19 status, age in years and sex. Where available, HLA class I and class II types were taken from metadata supplied by the sample provider and were not determined by assay-based typing. General study outcomes and caveats: How much clinical and demographic metadata was included differed by source and by participant, and the metadata was provided uncurated.

TCRbeta CDR3 regions were amplified from genomic DNA using the immunoSEQ Assay, a bias-controlled multiplex PCR. Per the original workflow: The number of nucleated cells in each sample was estimated from the amplification of reference gene primers within the assay. To quantify the absolute abundance of each unique TCRbeta CDR3 rearrangement, sequence reads were collapsed and filtered. For each sample, productive Simpson clonality was calculated as the square root of Simpson's diversity index over productive rearrangements. TCRdb carries this immuneACCESS record with in-frame sequences only. Its versions omit some clonotypes, under half of them owing to an unresolved V gene in the studies checked, with the rest unexplained. Clonal size and the V and J genes are those of that table, whereas D and trimming came from the DNA. In this sample the table shows some 18,000 clones, around 89% of which occur a single time. The ten largest clonotypes hold approximately 5% of the sample.

CDR1 and CDR2, per the germline V gene, are LGHNA and YSLEER. V sheds 1 base and J sheds 2 bases, leaving 11 bases between their ends. The CDR3 holds 15 amino acids from the cysteine to the phenylalanine. The CDR3 DNA has 45 bases and is translated from base 1. Rearrangement joined TRBV4-3 to TRBJ1-1; no D gene is confidently identified. This sequence was found in a woman younger than 45 who had recovered from COVID-19. Sequences were obtained from PBMCs or T cells enriched from blood (not recorded which). Here the CDR3 is given as CASSQVAQPNTEAFF. The DNA sequence is given as TGCGCCAGCAGCCAAGTGGCCCAACCCAACACTGAAGCTTTCTTT.